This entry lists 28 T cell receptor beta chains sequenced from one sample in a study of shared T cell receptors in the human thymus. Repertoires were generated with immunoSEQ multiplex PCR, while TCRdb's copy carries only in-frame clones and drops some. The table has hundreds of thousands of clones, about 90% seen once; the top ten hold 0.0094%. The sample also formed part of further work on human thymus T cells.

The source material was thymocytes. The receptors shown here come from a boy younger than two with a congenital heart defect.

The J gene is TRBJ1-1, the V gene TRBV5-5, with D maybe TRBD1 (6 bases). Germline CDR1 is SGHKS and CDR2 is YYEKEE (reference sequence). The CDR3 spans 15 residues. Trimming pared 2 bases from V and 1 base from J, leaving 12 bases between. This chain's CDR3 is CASSFGRGGNTEAFF. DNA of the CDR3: TGTGCCAGCAGCTTCGGGAGGGGGGGGAACACTGAAGCTTTCTTT.

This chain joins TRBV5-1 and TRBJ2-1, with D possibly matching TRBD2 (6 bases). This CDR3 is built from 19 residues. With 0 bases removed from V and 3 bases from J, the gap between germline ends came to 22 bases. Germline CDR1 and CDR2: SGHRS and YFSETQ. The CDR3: CASSLASGLFPMGYNEQFF. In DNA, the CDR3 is TGCGCCAGCAGCTTGGCCTCGGGACTCTTCCCGATGGGCTACAATGAGCAGTTCTTC.

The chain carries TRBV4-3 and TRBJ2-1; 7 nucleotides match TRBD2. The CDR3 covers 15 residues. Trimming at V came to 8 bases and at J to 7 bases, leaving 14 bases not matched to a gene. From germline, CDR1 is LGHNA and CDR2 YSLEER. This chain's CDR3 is CASGGSGGHQNEQFF. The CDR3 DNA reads TGCGCCAGCGGAGGCTCGGGAGGACACCAAAATGAGCAGTTCTTC.

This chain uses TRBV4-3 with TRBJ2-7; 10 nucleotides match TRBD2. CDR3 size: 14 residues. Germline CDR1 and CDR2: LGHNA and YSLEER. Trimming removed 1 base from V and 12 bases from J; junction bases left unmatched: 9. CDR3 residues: CASSQGRLAGVRYF. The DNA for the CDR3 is TGCGCCAGCAGCCAAGGCCGGCTAGCGGGAGTTAGGTACTTC.

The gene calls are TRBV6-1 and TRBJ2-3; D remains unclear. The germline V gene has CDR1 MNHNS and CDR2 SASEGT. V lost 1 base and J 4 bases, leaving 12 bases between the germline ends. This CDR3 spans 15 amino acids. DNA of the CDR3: TGTGCCAGCAGTGAAGGAGATGGTCAGGCAGATACGCAGTATTTT. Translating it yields CASSEGDGQADTQYF.

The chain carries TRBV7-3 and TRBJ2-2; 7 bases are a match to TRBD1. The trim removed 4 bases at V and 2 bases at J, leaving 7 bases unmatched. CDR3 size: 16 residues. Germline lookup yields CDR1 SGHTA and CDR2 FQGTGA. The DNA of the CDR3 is TGTGCCAGCAGCTCTGAGGGGGCCAAAAACACCGGGGAGCTGTTTTTT. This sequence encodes CASSSEGAKNTGELFF. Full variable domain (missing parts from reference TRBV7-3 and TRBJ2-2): GAGVSQTPSNKVTEKGKYVELRCDPISGHTALYWYRQSLGQGPEFLIYFQGTGAADDSGLPNDRFFAVRPEGSVSTLKIQRTERGDSAVYLCASSSEGAKNTGELFFGEGSRLTVL.

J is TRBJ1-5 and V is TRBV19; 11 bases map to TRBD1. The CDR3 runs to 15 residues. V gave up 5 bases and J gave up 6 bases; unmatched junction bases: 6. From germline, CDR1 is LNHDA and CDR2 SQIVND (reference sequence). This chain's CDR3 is CASSQRDRGGQPQHF. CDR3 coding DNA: TGTGCCAGTAGTCAACGGGACAGGGGGGGTCAGCCCCAGCATTTT.

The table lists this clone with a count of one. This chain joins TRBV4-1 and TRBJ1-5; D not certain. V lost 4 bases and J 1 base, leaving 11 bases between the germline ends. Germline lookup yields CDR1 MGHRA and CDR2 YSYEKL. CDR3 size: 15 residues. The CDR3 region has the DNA TGCGCCAGCAGCCGTCAATCAGGAAGCAATCAGCCCCAGCATTTT. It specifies CASSRQSGSNQPQHF.

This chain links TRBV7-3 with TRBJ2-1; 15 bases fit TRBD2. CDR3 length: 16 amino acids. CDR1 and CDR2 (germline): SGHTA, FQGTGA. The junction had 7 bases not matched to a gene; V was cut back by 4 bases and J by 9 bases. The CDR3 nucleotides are TGTGCCAGCAGCTCTGGGACTAGCGGGGGGAATGGTGAGCAGTTCTTC. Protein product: CASSSGTSGGNGEQFF. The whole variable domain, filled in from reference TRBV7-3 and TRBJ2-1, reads GAGVSQTPSNKVTEKGKYVELRCDPISGHTALYWYRQSLGQGPEFLIYFQGTGAADDSGLPNDRFFAVRPEGSVSTLKIQRTERGDSAVYLCASSSGTSGGNGEQFFGPGTRLTVL.

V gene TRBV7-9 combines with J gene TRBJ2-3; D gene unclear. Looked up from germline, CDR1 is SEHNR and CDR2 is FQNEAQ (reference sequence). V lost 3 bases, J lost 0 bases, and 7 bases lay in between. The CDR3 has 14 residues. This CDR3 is CASSLGLSTDTQYF. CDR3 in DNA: TGTGCCAGCAGCTTGGGCCTAAGCACAGATACGCAGTATTTT.

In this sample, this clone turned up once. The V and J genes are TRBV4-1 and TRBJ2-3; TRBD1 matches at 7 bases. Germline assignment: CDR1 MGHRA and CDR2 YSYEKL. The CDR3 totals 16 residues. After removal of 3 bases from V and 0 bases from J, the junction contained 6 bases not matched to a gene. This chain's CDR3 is CASSHEDRRSTDTQYF. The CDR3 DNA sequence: TGCGCCAGCAGCCATGAGGACAGGCGAAGCACAGATACGCAGTATTTT.

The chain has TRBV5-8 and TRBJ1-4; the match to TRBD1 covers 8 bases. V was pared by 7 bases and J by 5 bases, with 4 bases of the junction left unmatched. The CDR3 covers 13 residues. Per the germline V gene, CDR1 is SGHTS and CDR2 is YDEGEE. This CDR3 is CASYRGENEKLFF. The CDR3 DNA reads TGTGCCAGCTACAGGGGGGAGAATGAAAAACTGTTTTTT.

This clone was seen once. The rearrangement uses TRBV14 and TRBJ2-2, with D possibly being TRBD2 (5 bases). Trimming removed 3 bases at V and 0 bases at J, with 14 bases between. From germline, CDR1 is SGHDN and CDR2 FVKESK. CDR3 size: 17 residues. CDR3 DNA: TGTGCCAGCAGCCACCCACGGACTGACGCGAACACCGGGGAGCTGTTTTTT. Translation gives CASSHPRTDANTGELFF.

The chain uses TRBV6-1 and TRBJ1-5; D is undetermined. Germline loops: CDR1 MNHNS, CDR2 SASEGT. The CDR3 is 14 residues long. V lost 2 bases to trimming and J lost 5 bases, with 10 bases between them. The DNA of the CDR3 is TGTGCCAGCAGTGAACCAGGCGGGGATCAGCCCCAGCATTTT. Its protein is CASSEPGGDQPQHF.

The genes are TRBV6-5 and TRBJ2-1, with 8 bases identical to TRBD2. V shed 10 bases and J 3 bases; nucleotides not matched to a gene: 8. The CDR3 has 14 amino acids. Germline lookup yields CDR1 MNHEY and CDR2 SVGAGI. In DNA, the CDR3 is TGTGCCAACCGGGAGGGAACACTCTACAATGAGCAGTTCTTC. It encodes CANREGTLYNEQFF.

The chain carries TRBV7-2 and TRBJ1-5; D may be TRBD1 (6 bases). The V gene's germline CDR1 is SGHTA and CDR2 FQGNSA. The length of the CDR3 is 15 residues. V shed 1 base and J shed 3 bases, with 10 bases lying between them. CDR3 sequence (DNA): TGTGCCAGCAGCTTAGATCAGGGGTTCAATCAGCCCCAGCATTTT. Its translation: CASSLDQGFNQPQHF.

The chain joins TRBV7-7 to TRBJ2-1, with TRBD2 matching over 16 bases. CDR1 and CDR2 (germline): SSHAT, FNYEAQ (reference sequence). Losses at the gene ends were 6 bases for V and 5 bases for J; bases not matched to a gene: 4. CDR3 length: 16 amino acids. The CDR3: CASSLGLAGGNNEQFF. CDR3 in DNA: TGTGCCAGCAGTCTGGGACTAGCGGGAGGGAACAATGAGCAGTTCTTC.

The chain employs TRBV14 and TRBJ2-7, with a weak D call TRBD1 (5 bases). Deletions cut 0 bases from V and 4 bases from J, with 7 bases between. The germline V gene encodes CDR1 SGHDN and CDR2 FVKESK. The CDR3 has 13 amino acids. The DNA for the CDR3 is TGTGCCAGCAGCCAAGAGACAGATTACGAGCAGTACTTC. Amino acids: CASSQETDYEQYF.

DNA of the CDR3: TGCGCCAGCAGCCAGGCTACAGGGGGAGGGGAAAAACTGTTTTTT. Its translation is CASSQATGGGEKLFF. The chain has TRBV4-3 and TRBJ1-4; 8 nucleotides line up with TRBD1. Looked up from germline, CDR1 is LGHNA and CDR2 is YSLEER. The length of the CDR3 is 15 residues. Trimming at V came to 3 bases and at J to 8 bases, leaving 8 bases not matched to a gene.

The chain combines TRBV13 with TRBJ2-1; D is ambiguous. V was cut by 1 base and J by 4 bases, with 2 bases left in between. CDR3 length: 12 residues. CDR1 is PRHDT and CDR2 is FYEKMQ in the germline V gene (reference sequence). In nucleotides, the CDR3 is TGTGCCAGCAGCTTAGCATACAATGAGCAGTTCTTC. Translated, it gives CASSLAYNEQFF.

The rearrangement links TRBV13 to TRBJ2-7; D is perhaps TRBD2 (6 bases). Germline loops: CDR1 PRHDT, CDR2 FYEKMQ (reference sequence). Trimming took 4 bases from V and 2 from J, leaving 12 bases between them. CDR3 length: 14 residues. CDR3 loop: CASSWGDRTYEQYF. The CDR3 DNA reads TGTGCCAGCAGCTGGGGGGACCGCACCTACGAGCAGTACTTC.

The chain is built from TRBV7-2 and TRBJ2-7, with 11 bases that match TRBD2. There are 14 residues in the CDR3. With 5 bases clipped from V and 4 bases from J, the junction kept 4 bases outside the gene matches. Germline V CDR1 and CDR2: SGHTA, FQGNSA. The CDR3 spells CASSPWTSGYEQYF. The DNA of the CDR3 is TGTGCCAGCAGCCCGTGGACTAGCGGGTACGAGCAGTACTTC.

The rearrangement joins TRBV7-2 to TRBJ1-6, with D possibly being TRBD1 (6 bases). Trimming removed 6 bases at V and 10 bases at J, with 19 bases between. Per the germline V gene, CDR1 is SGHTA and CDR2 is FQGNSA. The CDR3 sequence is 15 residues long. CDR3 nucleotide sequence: TGTGCCAGCAGTTATCGGGACAAAATCTCATCACCCCTCCACTTT. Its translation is CASSYRDKISSPLHF.

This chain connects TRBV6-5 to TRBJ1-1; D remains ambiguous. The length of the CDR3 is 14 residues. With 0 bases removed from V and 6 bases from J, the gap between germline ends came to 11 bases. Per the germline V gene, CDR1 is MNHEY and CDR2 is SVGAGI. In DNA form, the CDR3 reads TGTGCCAGCAGTTACTCGATGACTCTGGCTGAAGCTTTCTTT. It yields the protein CASSYSMTLAEAFF.

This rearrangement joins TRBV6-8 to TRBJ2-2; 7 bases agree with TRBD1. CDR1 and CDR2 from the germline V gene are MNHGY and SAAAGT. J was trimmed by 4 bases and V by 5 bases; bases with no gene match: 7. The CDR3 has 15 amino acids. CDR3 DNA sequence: TGTGCCAGCAGTCAGACAGGGAATGGCACCGGGGAGCTGTTTTTT. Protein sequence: CASSQTGNGTGELFF.

DNA for the CDR3: TGTGCCAGCAGAAAAAGACTAGCGGGGCATTCCTACGAGCAGTACTTC. Translated, it gives CASRKRLAGHSYEQYF. The chain couples TRBV5-6 to TRBJ2-7, with TRBD2 identical over 11 bases. CDR3 length: 16 amino acids. The germline V gene has CDR1 SGHDT and CDR2 YYEEEE. V gave up 5 bases and J gave up 1 base; unmatched junction bases: 8. The full variable domain, in which reference TRBV5-6 and TRBJ2-7 provide the parts outside the CDR3, is DAGVTQSPTHLIKTRGQQVTLRCSPKSGHDTVSWYQQALGQGPQFIFQYYEEEERQRGNFPDRFSGHQFPNYSSELNVNALLLGDSALYLCASRKRLAGHSYEQYFGPGTRLTVT.

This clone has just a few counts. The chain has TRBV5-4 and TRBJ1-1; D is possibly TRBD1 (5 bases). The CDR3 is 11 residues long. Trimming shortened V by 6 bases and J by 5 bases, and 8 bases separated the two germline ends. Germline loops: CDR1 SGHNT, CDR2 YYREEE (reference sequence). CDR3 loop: CASIHRTEAFF. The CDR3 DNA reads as TGTGCCAGCATACACAGGACTGAAGCTTTCTTT. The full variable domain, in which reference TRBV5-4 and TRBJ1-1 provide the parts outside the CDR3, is ETGVTQSPTHLIKTRGQQVTLRCSSQSGHNTVSWYQQALGQGPQFIFQYYREEENGRGNFPPRFSGLQFPNYSSELNVNALELDDSALYLCASIHRTEAFFGQGTRLTVV.

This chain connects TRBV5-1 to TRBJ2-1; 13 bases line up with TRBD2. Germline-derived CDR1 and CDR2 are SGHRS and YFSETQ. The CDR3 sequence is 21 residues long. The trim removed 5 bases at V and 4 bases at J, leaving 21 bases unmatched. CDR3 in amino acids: CASRSLAGGSGGGTPYNEQFF. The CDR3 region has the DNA TGCGCCAGCAGGTCACTAGCGGGAGGGTCGGGTGGAGGTACACCGTACAATGAGCAGTTCTTC.